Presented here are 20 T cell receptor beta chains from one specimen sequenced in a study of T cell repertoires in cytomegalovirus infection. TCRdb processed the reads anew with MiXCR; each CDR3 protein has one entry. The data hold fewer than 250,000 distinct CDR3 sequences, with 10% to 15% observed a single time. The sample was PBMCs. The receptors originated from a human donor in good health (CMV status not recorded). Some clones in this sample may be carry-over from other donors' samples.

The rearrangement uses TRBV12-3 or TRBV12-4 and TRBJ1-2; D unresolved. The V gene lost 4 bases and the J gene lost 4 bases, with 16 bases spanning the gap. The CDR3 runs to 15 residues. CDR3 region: CASSSSGRVGYGYTF. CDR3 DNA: TGTGCCAGCAGTTCTTCCGGGAGGGTAGGCTATGGCTACACCTTC.

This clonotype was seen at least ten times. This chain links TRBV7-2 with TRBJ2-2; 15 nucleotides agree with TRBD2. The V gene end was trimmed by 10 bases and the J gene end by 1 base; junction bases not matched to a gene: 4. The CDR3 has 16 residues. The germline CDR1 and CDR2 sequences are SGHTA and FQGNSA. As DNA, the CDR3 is TGTGCCACCCCGGGACTAGCGGGAGGGAACACCGGGGAGCTGTTTTTT. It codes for CATPGLAGGNTGELFF.

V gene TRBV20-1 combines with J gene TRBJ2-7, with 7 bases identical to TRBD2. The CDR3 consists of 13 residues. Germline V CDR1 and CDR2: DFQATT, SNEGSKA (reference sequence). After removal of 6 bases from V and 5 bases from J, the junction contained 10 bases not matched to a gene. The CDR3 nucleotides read TGCAGTGCCGAACGGGCGGGAGATGACGAGCAGTACTTC. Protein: CSAERAGDDEQYF.

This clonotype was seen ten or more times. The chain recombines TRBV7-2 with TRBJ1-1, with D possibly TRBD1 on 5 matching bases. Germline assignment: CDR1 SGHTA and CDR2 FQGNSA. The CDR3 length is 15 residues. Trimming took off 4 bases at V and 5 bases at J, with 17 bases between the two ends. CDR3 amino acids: CASSYDRGGATEAFF. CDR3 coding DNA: TGTGCCAGCAGCTACGACCGGGGGGGTGCAACTGAAGCTTTCTTT.

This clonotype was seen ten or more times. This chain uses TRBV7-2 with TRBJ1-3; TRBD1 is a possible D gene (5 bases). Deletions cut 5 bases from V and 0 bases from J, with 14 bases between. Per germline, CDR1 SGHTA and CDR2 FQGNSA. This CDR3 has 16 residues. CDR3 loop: CASSPTRGSSGNTIYF. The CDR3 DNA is TGTGCCAGCAGCCCTACTAGGGGCAGCTCTGGAAACACCATATATTTT.

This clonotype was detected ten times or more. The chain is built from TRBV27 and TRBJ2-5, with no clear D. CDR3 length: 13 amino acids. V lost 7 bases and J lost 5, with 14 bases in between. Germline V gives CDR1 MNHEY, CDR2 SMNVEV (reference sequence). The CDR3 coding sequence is TGTGCCAGCAAGCCCACTCTAGGGGAGACCCAGTACTTC. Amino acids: CASKPTLGETQYF.

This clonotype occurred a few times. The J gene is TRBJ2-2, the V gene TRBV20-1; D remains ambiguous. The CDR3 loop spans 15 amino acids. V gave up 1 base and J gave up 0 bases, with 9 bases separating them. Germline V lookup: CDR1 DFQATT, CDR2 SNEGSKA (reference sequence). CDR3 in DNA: TGCAGTGCTAGAGCGCCGGGCGCGAACACCGGGGAGCTGTTTTTT. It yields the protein CSARAPGANTGELFF.

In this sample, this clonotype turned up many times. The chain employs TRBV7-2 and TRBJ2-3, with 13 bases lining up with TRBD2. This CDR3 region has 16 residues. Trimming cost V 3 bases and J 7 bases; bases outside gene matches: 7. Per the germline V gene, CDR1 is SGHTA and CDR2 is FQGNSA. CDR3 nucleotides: TGTGCCAGCAGCTTCACTAGCGGGGGGGCGGAATATACGCAGTATTTT. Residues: CASSFTSGGAEYTQYF.

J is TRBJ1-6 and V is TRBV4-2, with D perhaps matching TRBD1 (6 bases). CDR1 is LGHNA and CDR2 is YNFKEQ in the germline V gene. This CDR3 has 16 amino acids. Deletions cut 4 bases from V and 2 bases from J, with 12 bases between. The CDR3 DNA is TGTGCCAGCAGCCCTGGGGGCAGAGCCTATAATTCACCCCTCCACTTT. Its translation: CASSPGGRAYNSPLHF.

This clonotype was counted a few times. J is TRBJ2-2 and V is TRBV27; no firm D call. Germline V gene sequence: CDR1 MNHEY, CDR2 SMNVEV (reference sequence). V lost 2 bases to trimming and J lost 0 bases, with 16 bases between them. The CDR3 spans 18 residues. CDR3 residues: CASSLIFSPYANTGELFF. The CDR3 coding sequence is TGTGCCAGCAGTTTAATTTTCTCCCCGTATGCGAACACCGGGGAGCTGTTTTTT.

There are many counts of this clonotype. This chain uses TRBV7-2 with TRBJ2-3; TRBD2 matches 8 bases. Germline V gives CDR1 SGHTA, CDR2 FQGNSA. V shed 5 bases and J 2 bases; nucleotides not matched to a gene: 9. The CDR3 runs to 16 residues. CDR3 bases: TGTGCCAGCAGCCAACAAAGCGGGGGCTACACAGATACGCAGTATTTT. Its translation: CASSQQSGGYTDTQYF. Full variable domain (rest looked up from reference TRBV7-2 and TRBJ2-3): GAGVSQSPSNKVTEKGKDVELRCDPISGHTALYWYRQSLGQGLEFLIYFQGNSAPDKSGLPSDRFSAERTGGSVSTLTIQRTQQEDSAVYLCASSQQSGGYTDTQYFGPGTRLTVL.

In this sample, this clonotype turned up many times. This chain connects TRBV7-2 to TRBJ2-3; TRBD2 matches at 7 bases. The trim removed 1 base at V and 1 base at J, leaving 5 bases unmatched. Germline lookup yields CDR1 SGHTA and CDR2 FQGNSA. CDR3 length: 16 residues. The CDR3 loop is CASSLVALAGTDTQYF. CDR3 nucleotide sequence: TGTGCCAGCAGCTTAGTCGCGCTAGCGGGCACAGATACGCAGTATTTT.

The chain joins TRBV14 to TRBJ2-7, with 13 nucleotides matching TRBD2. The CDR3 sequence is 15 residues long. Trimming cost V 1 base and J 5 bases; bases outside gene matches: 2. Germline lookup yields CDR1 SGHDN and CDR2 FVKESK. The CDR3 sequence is CASSQGTSGRHEQYF. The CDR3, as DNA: TGTGCCAGCAGCCAAGGGACTAGCGGGAGACACGAGCAGTACTTC.

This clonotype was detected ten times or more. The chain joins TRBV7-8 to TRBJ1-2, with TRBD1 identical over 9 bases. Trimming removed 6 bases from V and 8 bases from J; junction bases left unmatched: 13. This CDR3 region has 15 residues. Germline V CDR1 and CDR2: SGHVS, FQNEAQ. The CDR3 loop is CASSNWIQGARGYTF. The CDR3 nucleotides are TGTGCCAGCAGTAACTGGATACAGGGGGCTAGGGGCTACACCTTC.

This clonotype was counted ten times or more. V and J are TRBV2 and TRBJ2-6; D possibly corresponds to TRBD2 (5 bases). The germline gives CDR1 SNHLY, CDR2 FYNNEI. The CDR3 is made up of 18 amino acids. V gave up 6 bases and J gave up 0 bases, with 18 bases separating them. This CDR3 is CASRVDSRGSSGANVLTF. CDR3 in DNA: TGTGCCAGCAGGGTAGACTCAAGAGGGTCCTCTGGGGCCAACGTCCTGACTTTC. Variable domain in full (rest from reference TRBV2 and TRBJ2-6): EPEVTQTPSHQVTQMGQEVILRCVPISNHLYFYWYRQILGQKVEFLVSFYNNEISEKSEIFDDQFSVERPDGSNFTLKIRSTKLEDSAMYFCASRVDSRGSSGANVLTFGAGSRLTVL.

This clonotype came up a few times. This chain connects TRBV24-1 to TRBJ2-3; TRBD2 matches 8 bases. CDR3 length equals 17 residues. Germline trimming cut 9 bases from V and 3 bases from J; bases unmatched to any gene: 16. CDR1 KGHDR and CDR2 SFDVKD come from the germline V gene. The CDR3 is CATGPSAGDHPTDTQYF. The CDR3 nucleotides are TGTGCCACCGGACCTTCAGCGGGAGACCACCCAACAGATACGCAGTATTTT.

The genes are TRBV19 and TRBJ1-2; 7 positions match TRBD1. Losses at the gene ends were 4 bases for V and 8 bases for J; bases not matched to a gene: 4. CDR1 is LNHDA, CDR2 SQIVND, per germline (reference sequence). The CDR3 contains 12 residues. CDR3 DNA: TGTGCCAGTAGTAAGGGGGCTCGGGGCTACACCTTC. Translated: CASSKGARGYTF. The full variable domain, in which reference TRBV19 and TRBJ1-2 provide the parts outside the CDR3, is DGGITQSPKYLFRKEGQNVTLSCEQNLNHDAMYWYRQDPGQGLRLIYYSQIVNDFQKGDIAEGYSVSREKKESFPLTVTSAQKNPTAFYLCASSKGARGYTFGSGTRLTVV.

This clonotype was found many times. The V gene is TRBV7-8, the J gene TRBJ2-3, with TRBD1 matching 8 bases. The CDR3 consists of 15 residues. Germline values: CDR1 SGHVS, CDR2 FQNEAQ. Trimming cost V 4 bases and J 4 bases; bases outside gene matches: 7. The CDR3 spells CASSSRGQVADTQYF. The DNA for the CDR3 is TGTGCCAGCAGCTCCAGGGGGCAGGTGGCAGATACGCAGTATTTT.

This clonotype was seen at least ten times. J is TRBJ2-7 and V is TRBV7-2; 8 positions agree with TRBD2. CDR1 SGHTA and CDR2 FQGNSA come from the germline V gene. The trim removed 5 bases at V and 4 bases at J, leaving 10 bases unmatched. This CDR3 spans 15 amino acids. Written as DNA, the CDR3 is TGTGCCAGCAGCCCGCGGGCGGGGGGACCTTACGAGCAGTACTTC. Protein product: CASSPRAGGPYEQYF.

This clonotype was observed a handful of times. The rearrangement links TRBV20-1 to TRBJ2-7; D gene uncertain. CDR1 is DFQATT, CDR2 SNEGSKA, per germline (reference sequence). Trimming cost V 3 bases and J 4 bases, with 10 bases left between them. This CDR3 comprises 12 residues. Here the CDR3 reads CSASLNLYEQYF. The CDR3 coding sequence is TGCAGTGCTAGTTTGAACCTTTACGAGCAGTACTTC.